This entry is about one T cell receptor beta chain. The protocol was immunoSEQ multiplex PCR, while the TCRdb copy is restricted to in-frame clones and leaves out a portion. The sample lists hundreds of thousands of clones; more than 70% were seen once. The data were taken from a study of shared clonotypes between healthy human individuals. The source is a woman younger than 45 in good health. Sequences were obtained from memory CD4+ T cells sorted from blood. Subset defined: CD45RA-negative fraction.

CDR3 in DNA: TGTGCCAGCAGTGGCTTGAGAGACACCCTTAACTATGGCTACACCTTC. This gives the protein CASSGLRDTLNYGYTF. This chain connects TRBV6-6 to TRBJ1-2; D is unresolved. This CDR3 region has 16 residues. The ends were cut back, 5 bases at V and 1 base at J, with 17 bases in the middle. The germline CDR1 and CDR2 sequences are MNHNY and SVGAGI (reference sequence).